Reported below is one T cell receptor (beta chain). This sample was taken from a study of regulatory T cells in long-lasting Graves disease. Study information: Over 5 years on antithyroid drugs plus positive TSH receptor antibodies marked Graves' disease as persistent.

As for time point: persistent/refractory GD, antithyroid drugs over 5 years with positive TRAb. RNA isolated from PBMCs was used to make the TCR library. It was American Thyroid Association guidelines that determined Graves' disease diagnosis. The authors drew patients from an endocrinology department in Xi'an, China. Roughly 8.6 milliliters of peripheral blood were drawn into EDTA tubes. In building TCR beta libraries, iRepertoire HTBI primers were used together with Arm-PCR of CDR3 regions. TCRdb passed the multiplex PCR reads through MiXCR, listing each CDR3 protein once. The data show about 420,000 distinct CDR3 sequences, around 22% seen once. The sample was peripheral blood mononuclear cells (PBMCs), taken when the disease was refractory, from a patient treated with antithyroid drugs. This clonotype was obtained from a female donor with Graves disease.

The CDR3 sequence is CASSPEIMTGYGGYTF. The DNA for the CDR3 is TGTGCCAGCAGCCCCGAGATCATGACAGGGTATGGTGGCTACACCTTC. The chain recombines TRBV9 with TRBJ1-2; 7 bases map to TRBD1. Germline CDR1 SGDLS, CDR2 YYNGEE. The CDR3 sequence is 16 residues long. The V gene end was trimmed by 4 bases and the J gene end by 7 bases; junction bases not matched to a gene: 16.